A selection of T cell receptor beta chains follows, all from one sample in a study of response to subunit inactivated influenza vaccine. MiXCR was run by TCRdb on the RT-PCR reads, yielding one entry per CDR3 protein. This sample yields 800,000 to 1,000,000 distinct CDR3 sequences, of which approximately 22% are seen a single time; around 9.6% belongs to the top ten. This material consisted of PBMCs from blood, taken 5 days after vaccination. These TCRs come from a man aged 50 to 59 who received an inactivated influenza vaccine. CDR3s include the opening cysteine and the closing phenylalanine or tryptophan. The D gene is left open where the match is weak. Only part of the rows carry a size: once, few, many, or a class if the clone is expanded.

D gene	J gene	V gene	clone size	CDR3 protein	CDR3 DNA
.	TRBJ2-7	TRBV7-6	.	CASSLGQGRDFYEQYF	TGTGCCAGCAGCTTAGGACAGGGTAGGGACTTCTACGAGCAGTACTTC
.	TRBJ1-6	TRBV12-3/TRBV12-4	few	CASRRSGSPLHF	TGTGCCAGCAGACGAAGTGGTTCACCCCTCCACTTT
.	TRBJ2-1	TRBV5-6	.	CASRRLGARNEQFF	TGTGCCAGCCGACGCTTGGGGGCCCGCAATGAGCAGTTCTTC
.	TRBJ2-7	TRBV27	few	CASSPYYRDNYEQYF	TGTGCCAGCAGTCCGTACTACCGGGACAACTACGAGCAGTACTTC
TRBD1	TRBJ1-6	TRBV5-5	.	CASSLARTGWNSPLHF	TGTGCCAGCAGCTTGGCCCGGACAGGGTGGAATTCACCCCTCCACTTT
.	TRBJ1-2	TRBV4-2	.	CASSQGGQAYGYTF	TGTGCCAGCAGCCAAGGGGGACAAGCCTATGGCTACACCTTC
.	TRBJ2-5	TRBV20-1	.	CSASRGSPETQYF	TGCAGTGCTAGTAGGGGCTCCCCAGAGACCCAGTACTTC
TRBD2	TRBJ2-3	TRBV12-3/TRBV12-4	.	CASTLQIAGWARDTQYF	TGTGCCAGCACCCTTCAAATAGCGGGGTGGGCCCGGGATACGCAGTATTTT
.	TRBJ2-5	TRBV12-3/TRBV12-4	.	CASSFLSRETQYF	TGTGCCAGCAGTTTTCTTAGCCGGGAGACCCAGTACTTC
TRBD1	TRBJ2-2	TRBV7-3	.	CASSLKSGWTGTGELFF	TGTGCCAGCAGCTTAAAGAGTGGTTGGACAGGGACCGGGGAGCTGTTTTTT
.	TRBJ2-3	TRBV7-2	few	CASSLMRPDTQYF	TGTGCCAGCAGCTTAATGAGGCCAGATACGCAGTATTTT
TRBD2	TRBJ2-7	TRBV4-1	few	CASSQIRTSEYEQYF	TGCGCCAGCAGCCAAATTCGGACTAGCGAGTACGAGCAGTACTTC
.	TRBJ2-2	TRBV19	.	CASSPGARTGELFF	TGTGCCAGTAGCCCTGGGGCGCGAACCGGGGAGCTGTTTTTT
.	TRBJ1-4	TRBV5-8	few	CASSLERERRLFF	TGTGCCAGCAGCTTGGAAAGGGAACGTAGACTGTTTTTT
.	TRBJ2-2	TRBV7-2	.	CASSFSFAVQGTGELFF	TGTGCCAGCAGCTTCTCTTTTGCGGTCCAGGGCACCGGGGAGCTGTTTTTT
.	TRBJ2-1	TRBV27	many	CASSFRHHNEQFF	TGTGCCAGCAGTTTTCGCCACCACAATGAGCAGTTCTTC
.	TRBJ1-1	TRBV6-1	few	CASRTYSMNTEAFF	TGTGCCAGCAGAACGTACTCCATGAACACTGAAGCTTTCTTT
TRBD1	TRBJ1-2	TRBV24-1	few	CATSASGTGGFGYTF	TGTGCCACCAGTGCTTCCGGGACAGGGGGCTTTGGCTACACCTTC
.	TRBJ1-1	TRBV6-1	.	CASSEVAGNTEAFF	TGTGCCAGCAGTGAAGTGGCAGGGAACACTGAAGCTTTCTTT
TRBD2	TRBJ2-2	TRBV5-4	.	CASSELAGGQNTGELFF	TGTGCCAGCAGCGAACTAGCGGGGGGGCAGAACACCGGGGAGCTGTTTTTT
.	TRBJ1-1	TRBV5-5	.	CASSIDSYTEAFF	TGTGCCAGCAGTATAGACAGTTACACTGAAGCTTTCTTT
TRBD1	TRBJ1-1	TRBV7-2	many	CASTLGTANTEAFF	TGTGCCAGCACCCTGGGGACAGCGAACACTGAAGCTTTCTTT
TRBD1	TRBJ1-2	TRBV5-1	.	CASSSGTGGIGYGYTF	TGCGCCAGCAGCTCCGGGACAGGGGGCATTGGCTATGGCTACACCTTC
TRBD1	TRBJ2-7	TRBV10-3	.	CAISLGQATYEQYF	TGTGCCATCAGTTTGGGACAGGCTACCTACGAGCAGTACTTC
.	TRBJ2-1	TRBV4-2	.	CASSQFDSSGGYNEQFF	TGTGCCAGCAGCCAATTCGACAGTTCAGGCGGCTACAATGAGCAGTTCTTC
TRBD1	TRBJ2-1	TRBV7-2	few	CASSPYGTDLNEQFF	TGTGCCAGCAGCCCCTACGGGACAGACCTCAATGAGCAGTTCTTC
TRBD1	TRBJ1-2	TRBV6-1	few	CASGGGQGHNYGYTF	TGTGCCAGCGGGGGAGGACAGGGACATAACTATGGCTACACCTTC
TRBD2	TRBJ2-3	TRBV12-3/TRBV12-4	.	CASSWGTGLGADTQYF	TGTGCCAGCAGTTGGGGGACGGGACTAGGGGCTGATACGCAGTATTTT
TRBD1	TRBJ1-2	TRBV6-5	.	CASSYTEAGGYGYTF	TGTGCCAGCAGTTACACAGAGGCAGGGGGCTATGGCTACACCTTC
TRBD2	TRBJ2-1	TRBV29-1	few	CSVERSSGRNNEQFF	TGCAGCGTTGAAAGGTCTAGCGGGCGTAACAATGAGCAGTTCTTC
.	TRBJ2-3	TRBV20-1	few	CSAKAKGTDTQYF	TGCAGTGCTAAGGCTAAGGGCACAGATACGCAGTATTTT
.	TRBJ2-7	TRBV6-2/TRBV6-3	.	CASRPPGPSSSYEQYF	TGTGCCAGCAGACCCCCCGGACCCTCGAGCTCCTACGAGCAGTACTTC
.	TRBJ2-7	TRBV2	.	CASSEGRGISGYEQYF	TGTGCCAGCAGTGAGGGAAGAGGGATAAGTGGCTACGAGCAGTACTTC
.	TRBJ2-2	TRBV20-1	.	CSASRGLGMVAGELFF	TGCAGTGCCAGCCGAGGCCTTGGCATGGTGGCCGGGGAGCTGTTTTTT
.	TRBJ2-2	TRBV6-2/TRBV6-3	few	CASKGSVPGELFF	TGTGCCAGCAAAGGGTCTGTACCCGGGGAGCTGTTTTTT
TRBD1	TRBJ2-6	TRBV20-1	few	CSAILTGGGSGANVLTF	TGCAGTGCCATATTGACAGGGGGCGGGTCTGGGGCCAACGTCCTGACTTTC
.	TRBJ1-6	TRBV29-1	few	CSVAPGTAGPLHF	TGCAGCGTTGCACCGGGGACGGCTGGACCCCTCCACTTT
TRBD1	TRBJ2-7	TRBV6-2/TRBV6-3	.	CASRPGQRNTYEQYF	TGTGCCAGCAGGCCGGGACAGAGAAATACCTACGAGCAGTACTTC
TRBD2	TRBJ2-1	TRBV27	.	CASTVGLAGYNEQFF	TGTGCCAGCACTGTCGGGCTAGCGGGGTACAATGAGCAGTTCTTC
.	TRBJ1-6	TRBV12-3/TRBV12-4	many	CASSWAGGPLHF	TGTGCCAGCAGTTGGGCGGGGGGTCCCCTCCACTTT
.	TRBJ2-1	TRBV4-2	.	CASSQVGGTSSYNEQFF	TGTGCCAGCAGCCAAGTAGGGGGGACCAGCTCCTACAATGAGCAGTTCTTC
TRBD2	TRBJ2-1	TRBV6-1	few	CASSPPDLSGRLSNEQFF	TGTGCCAGCAGTCCGCCAGACCTTAGCGGGAGATTGTCCAATGAGCAGTTCTTC
.	TRBJ1-2	TRBV4-1	many	CASSQVSQGGYGYTF	TGCGCCAGCAGCCAAGTCAGTCAGGGCGGGTATGGCTACACCTTC
.	TRBJ1-5	TRBV15	.	CATSRESGYSNQPRHF	TGTGCCACCAGCAGAGAATCCGGTTATAGCAATCAGCCCCGGCATTTT
.	TRBJ1-1	TRBV4-2	few	CASSQRPWNTEAFF	TGTGCCAGCAGCCAGCGACCCTGGAACACTGAAGCTTTCTTT
TRBD1	TRBJ2-1	TRBV29-1	few	CSVEVGRGHYNEQFF	TGCAGCGTTGAAGTGGGAAGGGGGCACTACAATGAGCAGTTCTTC
TRBD1	TRBJ2-1	TRBV10-3	few	CAISRTGLGNEQFF	TGTGCCATCAGCCGGACAGGGCTGGGCAATGAGCAGTTCTTC
TRBD1	TRBJ1-1	TRBV4-2	.	CASSQTGGFEAFF	TGTGCCAGCAGCCAAACAGGGGGCTTCGAAGCTTTCTTT
TRBD1	TRBJ1-6	TRBV7-2	many	CASNLPGQGNSPLHF	TGTGCCAGCAACCTACCGGGACAGGGGAATTCACCCCTCCACTTT
TRBD1	TRBJ2-7	TRBV5-6	many	CASSLGTGVGWHF	TGTGCCAGCAGCTTGGGGACAGGCGTGGGTTGGCACTTC
.	TRBJ1-5	TRBV20-1	few	CSARRGRGGNQPQHF	TGCAGTGCTAGAAGGGGCAGGGGCGGCAATCAGCCCCAGCATTTT
.	TRBJ2-5	TRBV24-1	.	CATSDGSVETQYF	TGTGCCACCAGTGACGGTTCGGTCGAGACCCAGTACTTC
.	TRBJ2-2	TRBV20-1	many	CSARDWAGPNTGELFF	TGCAGTGCTAGAGATTGGGCAGGTCCTAACACCGGGGAGCTGTTTTTT
.	TRBJ2-2	TRBV2	few	CASRPPGTTNTGELFF	TGTGCCAGCAGACCGCCCGGGACAACGAACACCGGGGAGCTGTTTTTT
TRBD1	TRBJ1-2	TRBV12-3/TRBV12-4	few	CASSQPGTGNGYTF	TGTGCCAGCAGTCAGCCCGGGACAGGGAATGGCTACACCTTC
.	TRBJ2-1	TRBV7-9	few	CASSPGPQFF	TGTGCCAGCAGCCCGGGACCCCAGTTCTTC
.	TRBJ2-7	TRBV6-5	.	CASSFSGREAYEQYF	TGTGCCAGCAGTTTCTCGGGCAGGGAAGCCTACGAGCAGTACTTC